The rows below give T cell receptor beta chains drawn from one sample of a study of T cells in Graves' hyperthyroidism and ophthalmopathy. Via MiXCR, TCRdb re-called the multiplex PCR reads, giving one row per CDR3 protein. The repertoire holds 400,000 to 500,000 distinct CDR3 sequences, with roughly 13% as singletons. Sequencing was carried out using blood. These receptor sequences come from a woman aged 18-35 years with Graves' hyperthyroidism. Both conserved end residues are part of each CDR3. Each record gives: D gene, J gene, V gene, CDR3 length, clone size, CDR3 DNA, CDR3 protein. D genes are given only for firm matches. Size values are once, few and many counts, or a class for expanded clones, and some rows have none.

TRBD2	TRBJ2-5	TRBV11-2	17	many	TGTGCCAGCAGCCCCCTTCTAGCGGGAGGAAGTCAAGAGACCCAGTACTTC	CASSPLLAGGSQETQYF
-	TRBJ1-1	TRBV6-1	14	many	TGTGCCAGCAGTGTTAGCGGGGAGAACACTGAAGCTTTCTTT	CASSVSGENTEAFF
-	TRBJ2-1	TRBV11-2	16	many	TGTGCCAGCAGCTTGGCTGGAGAGGATCCCTACAATGAGCAGTTCTTC	CASSLAGEDPYNEQFF
-	TRBJ2-7	TRBV20-1	12	-	TGCAGTGCTAGTGAGAGCTCCTACGAGCAGTACTTC	CSASESSYEQYF
-	TRBJ2-3	TRBV13	14	many	TGTGCCAGCAGCCGGCCCGAGGGATCAGATACGCAGTATTTT	CASSRPEGSDTQYF
-	TRBJ1-1	TRBV28	11	many	TGTGCCAGCACCCGTTTTACTGAAGCTTTCTTT	CASTRFTEAFF
TRBD1	TRBJ1-1	TRBV12-3/TRBV12-4	14	many	TGTGCCAGCAGTCTGACAGGGGGGACCACTGAAGCTTTCTTT	CASSLTGGTTEAFF
-	TRBJ1-1	TRBV19	15	-	TGTGCCAGTACCTCACGCCGCGCCTTTAACACTGAAGCTTTCTTT	CASTSRRAFNTEAFF
-	TRBJ1-2	TRBV20-1	13	-	TGCAGTGCTAGAGACGTGACAGACTATGGCTACACCTTC	CSARDVTDYGYTF
TRBD1	TRBJ2-7	TRBV6-6	14	-	TGTGCCAGCAGTTACTCGCAGGGGGCAGGGGAGCAGTACTTC	CASSYSQGAGEQYF
-	TRBJ2-7	TRBV30	11	many	TGTGCCTGGGGACAGCCCTACGAGCAGTACTTC	CAWGQPYEQYF
TRBD2	TRBJ2-7	TRBV7-9	15	many	TGTGCCAGCAGCTTGCCGGGACTAGCGGCCTACGAGCAGTACTTC	CASSLPGLAAYEQYF
TRBD2	TRBJ2-1	TRBV5-1	15	-	TGTGCCAGCAGCGTACTAGCGGGAGACTACAATGAGCAGTTCTTC	CASSVLAGDYNEQFF
TRBD2	TRBJ2-3	TRBV9	19	few	TGTGCCAGCAGCGATCCTACCTCAAGCGGGATACCCCTAACAGATACGCAGTATTTT	CASSDPTSSGIPLTDTQYF
TRBD1	TRBJ2-7	TRBV28	13	many	TGTGCCAGCAGAGGGGACAGCACCTACGAGCAGTACTTC	CASRGDSTYEQYF
TRBD2	TRBJ2-1	TRBV2	15	many	TGTGCCAGCAGTGAATGGGGGGGAGTGGGCAATGAGCAGTTCTTC	CASSEWGGVGNEQFF
-	TRBJ1-1	TRBV5-6	15	-	TGTGCCAGCAGCATCCGCCCCAGGGTGGACACTGAAGCTTTCTTT	CASSIRPRVDTEAFF
-	TRBJ2-3	TRBV6-1	15	many	TGTGCCAGCAGTTACCGACCCACTAGCACAGATACGCAGTATTTT	CASSYRPTSTDTQYF
TRBD1	TRBJ1-2	TRBV20-1	14	many	TGCAGTGCCAAAGCTACGGACAGGGTCTATGGCTACACCTTC	CSAKATDRVYGYTF
TRBD1	TRBJ2-7	TRBV29-1	13	many	TGCAGCGTGTATTCCGGGACAGGGAACGAGCAGTACTTC	CSVYSGTGNEQYF
TRBD2	TRBJ2-7	TRBV5-4	15	few	TGTGCCAGCAGCCCGCGACTAGCGGGAGGTCACGAGCAGTACTTC	CASSPRLAGGHEQYF
-	TRBJ2-1	TRBV5-1	14	-	TGCGCCAGCAGCCCGAGACTGATAAACAATGAGCAGTTCTTC	CASSPRLINNEQFF
TRBD1	TRBJ2-7	TRBV3-1	15	-	TGTGCCAGCAGTCTCTTGGGGACAGCCGCCTACGAGCAGTACTTC	CASSLLGTAAYEQYF
-	TRBJ2-3	TRBV5-1	14	-	TGCGCCAGCAGCTTGTCCCAGGGGTCAGATACGCAGTATTTT	CASSLSQGSDTQYF
-	TRBJ2-5	TRBV30	12	many	TGTGCCTGGAGTAACAACCAAGAGACCCAGTACTTC	CAWSNNQETQYF
-	TRBJ2-7	TRBV20-1	15	many	TGCAGTGCACGCTCGCCAGGTAGCGGAACCTACGAGCAGTACTTC	CSARSPGSGTYEQYF
TRBD1	TRBJ1-2	TRBV6-2/TRBV6-3	15	-	TGTGCCAGCAGTAACCACCGACAGGGGCGAGAAAACTACACCTTC	CASSNHRQGRENYTF
-	TRBJ2-1	TRBV12-3/TRBV12-4	14	-	TGTGCCAGCAGTTTCTCGGGTGACTACAATGAGCAGTTCTTC	CASSFSGDYNEQFF
TRBD2	TRBJ2-1	TRBV6-5	16	-	TGTGCCAGCAGTTACGGGGGCGGGAGGGCCAGCAATGAGCAGTTCTTC	CASSYGGGRASNEQFF
TRBD2	TRBJ2-7	TRBV20-1	17	many	TGCAGTGCTAGCGGCGCTAGCGGGGGCACCCAGTCCTACGAGCAGTACTTC	CSASGASGGTQSYEQYF
TRBD2	TRBJ2-3	TRBV7-9	16	few	TGTGCCAGCAGCTTACCTAGACTAGCGTCTGTAGATACGCAGTATTTT	CASSLPRLASVDTQYF
-	TRBJ1-4	TRBV9	16	-	TGTGCCAGCAGCGGACCTTCTCAGGGGACTAATGAAAAACTGTTTTTT	CASSGPSQGTNEKLFF
-	TRBJ1-4	TRBV5-1	15	-	TGCGCCAGCAGCTTGGGTGGCCCGCCTAATGAAAAACTGTTTTTT	CASSLGGPPNEKLFF
TRBD2	TRBJ2-1	TRBV20-1	18	-	TGCAGTGCTAAGAGAGCTAGCGGGGCAACGAGCTCCTACAATGAGCAGTTCTTC	CSAKRASGATSSYNEQFF